At least ten counts were recorded for the clone carrying this T cell receptor (beta chain). Its antigen remains unidentified. TCR beta CDR3 sequences were amplified from RNA transcripts. First-round RT-PCR with HTBI primers amplified the TCR CDR3 region. TCRdb ran MiXCR on the multiplex PCR reads and lists one entry per CDR3 protein. This sample has 690,000 or so distinct CDR3 sequences, with roughly a sixth found just once. This sample was included in a study of T cells in Graves' hyperthyroidism and ophthalmopathy. The length of the CDR3 is 17 residues. Germline V CDR1 and CDR2: LNHDA, SQIVND (reference sequence). The V gene lost 3 bases and the J gene lost 0 bases, with 18 bases spanning the gap. The study, taken as a whole, reports: In simple terms, a model built on 13 V-J features told ophthalmopathy apart from stable hyperthyroidism.

V is TRBV19 and J is TRBJ2-7; D unresolved. The specimen was blood. The source is a woman in her forties or fifties with Graves' hyperthyroidism that later progressed to Graves' ophthalmopathy. CDR3 sequence reads: CASSISIVHRSSYEQYF. CDR3 bases: TGTGCCAGTAGTATTTCGATCGTACACCGTAGCTCCTACGAGCAGTACTTC.